Reported below is one TCR beta chain. The antigen is not known. Germline CDR1 MDHEN, CDR2 SYDVKM. J lost 4 bases, V lost 10 bases, and 6 bases had no gene match. CDR3 length: 13 amino acids. This record belongs to a study of cytomegalovirus exposure and HLA in healthy donors. The PCR used 60 Vbeta and 13 Jbeta primers. Under the authors' procedure: The authors later counted about 80 million unique TCR beta chains, 8.5 million to 13 million of them shared. Sequenced by immunoSEQ multiplex PCR; TCRdb stores in-frame clones only, minus some. The V and J calls and the clone size are those of that table, but D and trimming were determined from the DNA. Here the sample spans 85,000 to 100,000 clones, 60% to 65% being singletons. The study, taken as a whole, reports: Excluded were some V segments that proved indistinguishable, including TRBV6-2 and TRBV6-3.

The sequencing sample was made of PBMCs. This receptor was obtained from a human donor in good health. V gene TRBV28 combines with J gene TRBJ2-3, with 9 bases identical to TRBD1. The CDR3 region has the DNA TGTGCCATCACTAGACAGGGGGCAGATACGCAGTATTTT. Its translation: CAITRQGADTQYF.